Presented here are 27 T cell receptor beta chains from one specimen sequenced in a study of human T cells and chemical hapten exposure. The time point is: patch test 1, 2 weeks after DPC sensitization. Treatment here: therapeutic diphenylcyclopropenone sensitization with weekly scalp DPC. Each CDR3 protein gets one entry after TCRdb re-called the RACE reads with MiXCR. Among approximately 340,000 distinct CDR3 sequences, around 7% were seen once, and the ten largest hold approximately 8%. The sample was whole blood, taken in connection with sensitization to the hapten diphenylcyclopropenone (DPC). The origin of the receptors is a woman aged 18 to 35 with alopecia areata. Some clones in this sample may be carry-over from other donors' samples.

In this sample, this clonotype turned up a few times. The chain recombines TRBV11-2 with TRBJ2-1; D is perhaps TRBD1 or TRBD2 (9 bases each). The V gene lost 5 bases and the J gene lost 2 bases, with 22 bases spanning the gap. The CDR3 covers 18 residues. The germline CDR1 and CDR2 sequences are SGHAT and FQNNGV. CDR3 region: CASSADRGAGGTYNEQFF. The CDR3 nucleotides read TGTGCCAGCAGCGCGGACAGGGGAGCGGGGGGCACCTACAATGAGCAGTTCTTC.

This clonotype was counted only a few times. The V and J genes are TRBV6-5 and TRBJ2-7; the D gene is possibly TRBD2 (5 bases). Germline CDR1 is MNHEY and CDR2 is SVGAGI. The CDR3 runs 14 residues. The V end lost 7 bases, the J end lost 6 bases, and 19 bases lay between the germline ends. CDR3 protein: CASTRTLSGGEQYF. As DNA, the CDR3 is TGTGCCAGCACCAGAACCCTTAGTGGAGGCGAGCAGTACTTC.

In this sample, this clonotype turned up a few times. The chain recombines TRBV5-1 with TRBJ2-2; a weak D match, TRBD2 (6 bases). The length of the CDR3 is 14 residues. Trimming left V 0 bases short and J 4 bases short, with 7 bases between. Germline CDR1 and CDR2: SGHRS and YFSETQ. The CDR3: CASSLEEGTGELFF. DNA for the CDR3: TGCGCCAGCAGCTTGGAGGAGGGCACCGGGGAGCTGTTTTTT.

In this sample, this clonotype turned up a few times. The V gene is TRBV6-1, the J gene TRBJ1-4; 11 bases map to TRBD1. The CDR3 consists of 18 residues. V was pared by 6 bases and J by 8 bases, with 17 bases of the junction left unmatched. Germline V CDR1 and CDR2: MNHNS, SASEGT. For the CDR3, the DNA is TGTGCCAGCAGCGCCGGACAGGGGGCAAGTGATGGGCGCGAAAAACTGTTTTTT. As protein: CASSAGQGASDGREKLFF.

This clonotype was counted many times. The chain employs TRBV4-3 and TRBJ2-6; D is perhaps TRBD2 (5 bases). Between the trimmed V and J ends, which lost 0 bases and 0 bases, there was a span of 12 bases. The CDR3 runs 18 residues. The V gene's germline CDR1 is LGHNA and CDR2 YSLEER. This CDR3 reads CASSQDRGRISGANVLTF. The CDR3 region has the DNA TGCGCCAGCAGCCAAGATCGGGGTAGGATCTCTGGGGCCAACGTCCTGACTTTC.

The chain links TRBV7-2 to TRBJ1-6; D is ambiguous. Germline values: CDR1 SGHTA, CDR2 FQGNSA. V was cut by 2 bases and J by 10 bases, with 6 bases left in between. The CDR3 is 12 amino acids. CDR3 region: CASSLNLSPLHF. In nucleotides, the CDR3 is TGTGCCAGCAGCTTAAACTTATCACCCCTCCACTTT.

J is TRBJ2-3 and V is TRBV7-3; 10 bases are shared with TRBD2. The V and J ends lost 5 bases and 6 bases, in that order; junction bases with no gene match: 8. This CDR3 has 15 amino acids. Germline CDR1 is SGHTA and CDR2 is FQGTGA. Here the CDR3 DNA reads TGTGCCAGCAGCCCGCTAGCGGGGGCTGGGGATACGCAGTATTTT. This codes for CASSPLAGAGDTQYF.

At least ten counts were recorded for this clonotype. This chain links TRBV4-3 with TRBJ1-1; D is perhaps TRBD1 (5 bases). Germline lookup yields CDR1 LGHNA and CDR2 YSLEER. V gave up 1 base and J gave up 5 bases, with 14 bases separating them. The CDR3 totals 15 residues. CDR3 sequence (DNA): TGCGCCAGCAGCCAAGTGGCCAGGCAGGGAACTGAAGCTTTCTTT. This gives the protein CASSQVARQGTEAFF.

Ten or more counts support this clonotype. The chain uses TRBV6-5 and TRBJ2-1; maybe TRBD2 (8 bases). V gave up 2 bases and J gave up 7 bases, with 15 bases separating them. Germline V CDR1 and CDR2: MNHEY, SVGAGI. This CDR3 contains 15 residues. The CDR3 sequence: CASSYRGPGGNEQFF. The CDR3 DNA sequence: TGTGCCAGCAGTTACAGGGGGCCGGGGGGGAATGAGCAGTTCTTC.

The sample holds many counts of this clonotype. The rearrangement joins TRBV27 to TRBJ2-2; D perhaps matches TRBD1 (6 bases). This CDR3 has 14 residues. With 5 bases removed from V and 5 bases from J, the gap between germline ends came to 12 bases. Looked up from germline, CDR1 is MNHEY and CDR2 is SMNVEV (reference sequence). The CDR3 sequence is CASSLGQLTGELFF. The CDR3 DNA sequence: TGTGCCAGCAGTCTTGGACAGTTAACCGGGGAGCTGTTTTTT.

This clonotype was counted many times. The chain is built from TRBV4-1 and TRBJ2-2, with D hard to call. The V end was cut by 0 bases, the J end by 5 bases, with 16 bases between. In germline, CDR1 is MGHRA, CDR2 YSYEKL. The CDR3 runs to 17 residues. CDR3 sequence: CASSQERADRKTGELFF. The CDR3 DNA reads TGCGCCAGCAGCCAAGAACGGGCAGACCGGAAGACCGGGGAGCTGTTTTTT.

This clonotype was seen only a few times. The rearrangement joins TRBV3-1 to TRBJ2-2; D uncertain. This CDR3 spans 13 amino acids. V lost 0 bases to trimming and J lost 5 bases, with 4 bases between them. Germline V gene sequence: CDR1 LGHDT, CDR2 YNNKEL (reference sequence). The CDR3 DNA is TGTGCCAGCAGCCAAGACAGGACCGGGGAGCTGTTTTTT. It specifies CASSQDRTGELFF.

This clonotype occurred a few times. The V and J genes are TRBV2 and TRBJ1-4; the D is unclear. Trimming cost V 3 bases and J 8 bases, with 10 bases left between them. This CDR3 is built from 13 residues. Germline V gives CDR1 SNHLY, CDR2 FYNNEI. CDR3 in amino acids: CASSETPREKLFF. In DNA, the CDR3 is TGTGCCAGCAGTGAGACACCAAGAGAAAAACTGTTTTTT.

This clonotype turned up a few times. This sequence joins TRBV6-6 and TRBJ1-2; D is possibly TRBD1 (5 bases). This CDR3 contains 11 residues. The germline gives CDR1 MNHNY, CDR2 SVGAGI (reference sequence). Trimming removed 8 bases at V and 3 bases at J, with 7 bases between. CDR3 sequence (DNA): TGTGCCAGCTTCAGGGACTATGGCTACACCTTC. Encoded protein: CASFRDYGYTF.

The chain carries TRBV7-8 and TRBJ2-2, with D perhaps TRBD1 (5 bases). Between the trimmed V and J ends, which lost 5 bases and 1 base, there was a span of 11 bases. Germline lookup yields CDR1 SGHVS and CDR2 FQNEAQ. This CDR3 is 15 amino acids long. CDR3 DNA sequence: TGTGCCAGCAGCCTCAATGACAGGAACACCGGGGAGCTGTTTTTT. It encodes CASSLNDRNTGELFF.

This clonotype has ten or more counts. This chain links TRBV5-1 with TRBJ1-4; D remains unclear. From germline, CDR1 is SGHRS and CDR2 YFSETQ. CDR3 size: 14 residues. V was trimmed by 3 bases and J by 0 bases, leaving 6 bases between them. The CDR3 DNA reads TGCGCCAGCAGCTCGGCATCAACTAATGAAAAACTGTTTTTT. As protein: CASSSASTNEKLFF.

This clonotype has at least ten counts. The chain uses TRBV20-1 and TRBJ2-3; D is perhaps TRBD1 or TRBD2 (5 bases each). CDR1 and CDR2 (germline): DFQATT, SNEGSKA (reference sequence). This CDR3 has 14 amino acids. Trimming removed 6 bases at V and 9 bases at J, with 22 bases between. The CDR3 region is CSAGEGYAWGTQYF. CDR3 DNA: TGCAGTGCCGGCGAGGGGTACGCGTGGGGCACGCAGTATTTT.

This chain connects TRBV25-1 to TRBJ1-2; D unresolved. There are 11 residues in the CDR3. With 7 bases removed from V and 8 bases from J, the gap between germline ends came to 11 bases. Germline values: CDR1 MGHDK, CDR2 SYGVNS. The CDR3 coding sequence is TGTGCCAGCAATGACCCAGGAGGCTACACCTTC. Encoded protein: CASNDPGGYTF.

This clonotype has a count of ten or more. V is TRBV28 and J is TRBJ2-2; D might be TRBD1 (6 bases). Trimming stripped 7 bases from V and 5 bases from J, with 11 bases between. The V gene's germline CDR1 is MDHEN and CDR2 SYDVKM. The CDR3 extends over 13 amino acids. The CDR3 here is CASTARGTGELFF. In nucleotides, the CDR3 is TGTGCCAGCACGGCCAGGGGAACCGGGGAGCTGTTTTTT.

This clonotype was counted many times. The chain links TRBV25-1 to TRBJ2-3; 7 bases line up with TRBD2. The V gene's germline CDR1 is MGHDK and CDR2 SYGVNS. V gave up 4 bases and J gave up 3 bases; unmatched junction bases: 7. The CDR3 sequence is 15 residues long. The CDR3 bases are TGTGCCAGCAGTGGAGGCGGGGGATTAACAGATACGCAGTATTTT. It encodes CASSGGGGLTDTQYF.

This clonotype has more than one count but fewer than ten. This chain joins TRBV3-1 and TRBJ2-1; no definite D call. The length of the CDR3 is 12 residues. Trimming took off 0 bases at V and 6 bases at J, with 3 bases between the two ends. Germline V gene data show CDR1 as LGHDT and CDR2 as YNNKEL (reference sequence). CDR3 loop: CASSQEVNEQFF. CDR3 nucleotides: TGTGCCAGCAGCCAAGAAGTCAATGAGCAGTTCTTC.

The CDR3 nucleotides are TGTGCCAGCAGTAATTCCTTAGCGGGGGCCGCAAATGAGCAGTTCTTC. Translated, it gives CASSNSLAGAANEQFF. This rearrangement joins TRBV6-2 or TRBV6-3 to TRBJ2-1; 9 positions agree with TRBD2. Per germline, CDR1 MNHEY and CDR2 SVGEGT. This CDR3 contains 16 residues. V shed 5 bases and J 7 bases; nucleotides not matched to a gene: 12.

The chain carries TRBV27 and TRBJ1-1; 7 nucleotides match TRBD1. This CDR3 is 17 amino acids long. Germline values: CDR1 MNHEY, CDR2 SMNVEV (reference sequence). V trimming: 1 base; J trimming: 0 bases; junction bases outside the gene matches: 8. The CDR3 coding sequence is TGTGCCAGCAGTTTATTAGGACAGGCTGATCTGAACACTGAAGCTTTCTTT. The encoded protein is CASSLLGQADLNTEAFF.

There are a few counts of this clonotype. J is TRBJ2-3 and V is TRBV3-1, with D perhaps matching TRBD1 or TRBD2 (5 bases each). The V gene's germline CDR1 is LGHDT and CDR2 YNNKEL (reference sequence). The CDR3 totals 17 residues. Trimming left V 4 bases short and J 0 bases short, with 17 bases between. The CDR3 DNA sequence: TGTGCCAGCAGCCCGTGGGGGAACTCCGCTAGCACAGATACGCAGTATTTT. It encodes CASSPWGNSASTDTQYF.

The J gene is TRBJ2-7, the V gene TRBV10-3; D ambiguous. The CDR3 is 13 amino acids. In germline, CDR1 is ENHRY, CDR2 SYGVKD. Trimming removed 6 bases at V and 2 bases at J, with 11 bases between. CDR3 sequence reads: CAISDQVAYEQYF. The DNA of the CDR3 is TGTGCCATCAGCGACCAGGTCGCCTACGAGCAGTACTTC.

This clonotype was observed at least ten times. V and J are TRBV2 and TRBJ2-4, with 9 positions matching TRBD1. CDR1 is SNHLY and CDR2 is FYNNEI in the germline V gene. The CDR3 extends over 15 amino acids. The V segment lost 7 bases and the J segment 1 base; nucleotides outside the gene matches: 5. The chain's CDR3 is CASTRQGVAKNIQYF. The CDR3 coding sequence is TGTGCCAGCACGCGACAGGGGGTCGCCAAAAACATTCAGTACTTC.

The CDR3 loop reads CSARDSNQPQHF. CDR3 bases: TGCAGTGCAAGGGACAGCAATCAGCCCCAGCATTTT. The chain employs TRBV20-1 and TRBJ1-5; the D gene is possibly TRBD1 (5 bases). Trimming stripped 6 bases from V and 1 base from J, with 7 bases between. The CDR3 contains 12 residues. From germline, CDR1 is DFQATT and CDR2 SNEGSKA (reference sequence).